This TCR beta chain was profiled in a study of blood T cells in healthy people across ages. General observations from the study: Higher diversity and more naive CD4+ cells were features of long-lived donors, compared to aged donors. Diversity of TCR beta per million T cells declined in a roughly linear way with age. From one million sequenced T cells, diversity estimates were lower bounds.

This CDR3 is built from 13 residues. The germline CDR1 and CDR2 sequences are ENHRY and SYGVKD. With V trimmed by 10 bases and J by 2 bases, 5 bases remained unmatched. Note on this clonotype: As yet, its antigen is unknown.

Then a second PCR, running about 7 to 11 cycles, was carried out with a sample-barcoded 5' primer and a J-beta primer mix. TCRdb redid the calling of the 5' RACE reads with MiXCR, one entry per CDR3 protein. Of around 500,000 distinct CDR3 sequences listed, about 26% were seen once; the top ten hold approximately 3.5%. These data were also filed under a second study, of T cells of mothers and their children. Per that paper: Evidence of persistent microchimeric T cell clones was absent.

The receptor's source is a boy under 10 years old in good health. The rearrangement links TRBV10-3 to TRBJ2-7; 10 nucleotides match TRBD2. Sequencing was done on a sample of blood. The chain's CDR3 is CATVAGGTYEQYF. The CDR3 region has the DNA TGTGCCACCGTAGCGGGGGGAACCTACGAGCAGTACTTC.